Described below is a single T cell receptor beta chain sequence and its context. What it binds is unknown. TCR alpha and TCR beta cDNA libraries carrying sample barcodes and UMIs came from 5'RACE with constant-segment primers. MiXCR was run by TCRdb on the 5' RACE reads, yielding one entry per CDR3 protein. This sample has around 29,000 distinct CDR3 sequences, with less than 15% found just once. These data belong to a study of T-cell memory formation after mild COVID-19. V shed 4 bases and J 1 base; nucleotides not matched to a gene: 9. There are 16 residues in the CDR3. Germline V lookup: CDR1 SGHNT, CDR2 YYREEE (reference sequence). Notes on the study in general: CD4/CD8 balance held among clones contracting day 15 to 85, and later expanders leaned CD4+.

The V gene is TRBV5-4, the J gene TRBJ2-3, with 7 bases matching TRBD2. The source of this sequence is an adult woman who had mild COVID-19 (a few samples of this study predate the infection). Cell type and time point are not known. Sequenced material: PBMCs or a T cell subset sorted from them (not recorded which). The CDR3 bases are TGTGCCAGCAGCAAGCCCGGGACTAAACGCACAGATACGCAGTATTTT. Translated, it gives CASSKPGTKRTDTQYF.